What follows are 29 T cell receptor beta chains derived from one specimen sequenced in a study of blood T cell repertoires in COVID-19. Repertoires were generated with immunoSEQ multiplex PCR, while TCRdb's copy carries only in-frame clones and drops some. The sample shows 300,000 to 350,000 clones, around 90% of them seen only once. Source material: peripheral blood. The receptors come from a young woman with COVID-19, enrolled during active disease.

The chain employs TRBV28 and TRBJ2-7; D is undetermined. Germline values: CDR1 MDHEN, CDR2 SYDVKM. The CDR3 is 12 amino acids. V was trimmed by 1 base and J by 4 bases, leaving 5 bases between them. DNA for the CDR3: TGTGCCAGCAGTTTATTACAGTACGAGCAGTACTTC. Its protein is CASSLLQYEQYF.

V gene TRBV5-1 combines with J gene TRBJ2-7; unclear D gene. The CDR3 loop spans 13 amino acids. Trimming took off 4 bases at V and 3 bases at J, with 11 bases between the two ends. The V gene's germline CDR1 is SGHRS and CDR2 YFSETQ. CDR3 region: CASSPERHYEQYF. DNA for the CDR3: TGCGCCAGCAGCCCCGAGAGACACTACGAGCAGTACTTC.

CDR3 nucleotide sequence: TGTGCCAGCAGCCGCGGGTCCTCCTACGAGCAGTACTTC. Its translation: CASSRGSSYEQYF. The rearrangement links TRBV6-5 to TRBJ2-7; weak D call: TRBD2 (5 bases). Trimming took 6 bases from V and 0 from J, leaving 9 bases between them. CDR1 MNHEY and CDR2 SVGAGI come from the germline V gene. The CDR3 is 13 residues long.

V and J are TRBV5-5 and TRBJ1-2; weak D call: TRBD1 (5 bases). The CDR3 is 15 residues long. Germline V gene sequence: CDR1 SGHKS, CDR2 YYEKEE (reference sequence). Trimming took off 4 bases at V and 5 bases at J, with 18 bases between the two ends. CDR3 coding DNA: TGTGCCAGCAGCCGGGACCGGGGGTTACCTTATGGCTACACCTTC. As protein: CASSRDRGLPYGYTF. The full variable domain, its missing parts supplied by reference TRBV5-5 and TRBJ1-2, is DAGVTQSPTHLIKTRGQQVTLRCSPISGHKSVSWYQQVLGQGPQFIFQYYEKEERGRGNFPDRFSARQFPNYSSELNVNALLLGDSALYLCASSRDRGLPYGYTFGSGTRLTVV.

This CDR3 is CAISEPGDGRRKLFF. Written as DNA, the CDR3 is TGTGCCATCAGTGAGCCGGGGGACGGCCGGAGGAAACTGTTTTTT. The V call is TRBV10-3, the J call TRBJ1-4; D is perhaps TRBD1 (5 bases). The ends were cut back, 2 bases at V and 11 bases at J, with 18 bases in the middle. The CDR3 is 15 amino acids. Looked up from germline, CDR1 is ENHRY and CDR2 is SYGVKD.

The chain joins TRBV2 to TRBJ1-5; D may be TRBD1 (6 bases). The CDR3 length is 13 residues. Looked up from germline, CDR1 is SNHLY and CDR2 is FYNNEI. The ends were cut back, 7 bases at V and 1 base at J, with 8 bases in the middle. The CDR3 DNA reads as TGTGCCAGCATGAGGGGGAGCAATCAGCCCCAGCATTTT. Its protein product is CASMRGSNQPQHF.

V gene TRBV5-4 combines with J gene TRBJ2-1; D perhaps matches TRBD2 (5 bases). This CDR3 region has 12 residues. CDR1 and CDR2 (germline): SGHNT, YYREEE (reference sequence). V lost 3 bases to trimming and J lost 6 bases, with 7 bases between them. The chain's CDR3 is CASSWAGNEQFF. The CDR3 DNA reads as TGTGCCAGCAGCTGGGCGGGCAATGAGCAGTTCTTC.

The V call is TRBV11-1, the J call TRBJ1-1; TRBD1 might be the D (6 bases). The CDR3 has 14 amino acids. The germline V gene encodes CDR1 SGHAT and CDR2 FQDESV (reference sequence). Between the trimmed V and J ends, which lost 2 bases and 8 bases, there was a span of 15 bases. The CDR3 bases are TGTGCCAGCAGCTTATGGCTCCCGGACAGCGAAGCTTTCTTT. Translated, it gives CASSLWLPDSEAFF.

This chain's CDR3 is CASSLSRTGSGYTF. Written as DNA, the CDR3 is TGCGCCAGCAGCTTGTCAAGGACAGGATCCGGCTACACCTTC. J is TRBJ1-2 and V is TRBV5-1; 7 nucleotides match TRBD1. Germline V gene lookup returns CDR1 SGHRS and CDR2 YFSETQ. CDR3 size: 14 residues. The J segment lost 8 bases and the V segment lost 1 base, leaving 8 bases of the junction unmatched.

The CDR3 bases are TGTGCCAGCAGAACACAGGGGGGGAACACCGGGGAGCTGTTTTTT. It is translated as CASRTQGGNTGELFF. The chain is built from TRBV27 and TRBJ2-2; 8 bases map to TRBD1. The CDR3 runs 15 residues. The V gene end was trimmed by 6 bases and the J gene end by 1 base; junction bases not matched to a gene: 4. CDR1 and CDR2 from the germline V gene are MNHEY and SMNVEV (reference sequence).

The rearrangement uses TRBV7-6 and TRBJ2-1; tentatively, D is TRBD1 (5 bases). V was cut by 1 base and J by 8 bases, with 9 bases left in between. This CDR3 spans 13 amino acids. Germline V gene lookup returns CDR1 SGHVS and CDR2 FNYEAQ. The CDR3 DNA sequence: TGTGCCAGCAGCTTAGTCCAGGGTGATGAGCAGTTCTTC. Translation: CASSLVQGDEQFF.

This rearrangement joins TRBV4-1 to TRBJ2-7; D remains unclear. This CDR3 contains 13 residues. CDR1 is MGHRA, CDR2 YSYEKL, per germline. Deletions cut 1 base from V and 3 bases from J, with 7 bases between. The CDR3 sequence: CASSQVPNYEQYF. CDR3 bases: TGCGCCAGCAGCCAAGTACCTAACTACGAGCAGTACTTC.

The V gene is TRBV15, the J gene TRBJ2-2; TRBD1 might be the D (5 bases). V was shortened by 3 bases and J by 7 bases, with 12 bases between the two germline ends. CDR1 and CDR2 from the germline V gene are LNHNV and YYDKDF (reference sequence). This CDR3 region has 14 residues. The CDR3, as DNA: TGTGCCACCAGCAGCTACGTCACAGGCGGGGAGCTGTTTTTT. Its protein is CATSSYVTGGELFF.

The rearrangement uses TRBV18 and TRBJ1-3; 9 nucleotides match TRBD1. The CDR3 loop spans 17 amino acids. Germline V gene sequence: CDR1 KGHSH, CDR2 LQKENI. V lost 5 bases, J lost 0 bases, and 8 bases stayed unmatched. In DNA, the CDR3 is TGTGCCAGCTCATCTCGGACAGGGGCCGCCTCTGGAAACACCATATATTTT. This gives the protein CASSSRTGAASGNTIYF. Full variable domain (missing parts from reference TRBV18 and TRBJ1-3): NAGVMQNPRHLVRRRGQEARLRCSPMKGHSHVYWYRQLPEEGLKFMVYLQKENIIDESGMPKERFSAEFPKEGPSILRIQQVVRGDSAAYFCASSSRTGAASGNTIYFGEGSWLTVV.

This clone appeared a single time. CDR3: CASSPSRGNSNQPQHF. The CDR3 nucleotides read TGTGCCAGCTCACCATCCAGAGGGAATAGCAATCAGCCCCAGCATTTT. V gene TRBV18 combines with J gene TRBJ1-5; D is uncertain. Germline loops: CDR1 KGHSH, CDR2 LQKENI. Trimming stripped 2 bases from V and 0 bases from J, with 11 bases between. The CDR3 consists of 16 residues.

This rearrangement joins TRBV28 to TRBJ2-7; D possibly corresponds to TRBD2 (6 bases). The CDR3 is 14 residues long. Germline V CDR1 and CDR2: MDHEN, SYDVKM. Deletions cut 3 bases from V and 2 bases from J, with 11 bases between. CDR3 sequence (DNA): TGTGCCAGCAGTTTTAGCGGCCGACCCTACGAGCAGTACTTC. As protein: CASSFSGRPYEQYF. Combining the CDR3 with reference TRBV28 and TRBJ2-7 gives the whole variable domain DVKVTQSSRYLVKRTGEKVFLECVQDMDHENMFWYRQDPGLGLRLIYFSYDVKMKEKGDIPEGYSVSREKKERFSLILESASTNQTSMYLCASSFSGRPYEQYFGPGTRLTVT.

The chain links TRBV12-5 to TRBJ2-1, with D possibly matching TRBD2 (9 bases). The ends were cut back, 5 bases at V and 4 bases at J, with 24 bases in the middle. Germline V gives CDR1 LGHNT, CDR2 FRNRAP. There are 18 residues in the CDR3. CDR3 region: CASGPDRGRGGGYNEQFF. The CDR3 DNA is TGTGCTAGTGGTCCCGACAGGGGACGCGGGGGGGGTTACAATGAGCAGTTCTTC.

This clone occurred a few times. The J gene is TRBJ2-7, the V gene TRBV11-2, with TRBD2 identical over 7 bases. Looked up from germline, CDR1 is SGHAT and CDR2 is FQNNGV. There are 12 residues in the CDR3. V was pared by 6 bases and J by 11 bases, with 10 bases of the junction left unmatched. This CDR3 reads CASRPVVGREYF. CDR3 nucleotide sequence: TGTGCCAGCAGACCCGTAGTGGGGAGGGAGTACTTC. The entire variable domain, with the rest obtained from reference TRBV11-2 and TRBJ2-7, is as follows: EAGVAQSPRYKIIEKRQSVAFWCNPISGHATLYWYQQILGQGPKLLIQFQNNGVVDDSQLPKDRFSAERLKGVDSTLKIQPAKLEDSAVYLCASRPVVGREYFGPGTRLTVT.

V and J are TRBV30 and TRBJ1-5; D is unresolved. Per the germline V gene, CDR1 is GTSNPN and CDR2 is SVGIG (reference sequence). This CDR3 comprises 12 residues. V lost 2 bases, J lost 9 bases, and 11 bases lay in between. CDR3 protein: CAWSPASGPQHF. For the CDR3, the DNA is TGTGCCTGGAGTCCAGCCTCGGGGCCCCAGCATTTT.

This clone was observed a single time. The J gene is TRBJ2-7, the V gene TRBV30; 7 bases map to TRBD1. Trimming at V came to 3 bases and at J to 5 bases, leaving 7 bases not matched to a gene. This CDR3 region has 13 residues. Germline V gene data show CDR1 as GTSNPN and CDR2 as SVGIG (reference sequence). The CDR3 DNA reads as TGTGCCTGGAGAGACAGGGTGGACCACGAGCAGTACTTC. It translates to CAWRDRVDHEQYF.

The J gene is TRBJ2-2, the V gene TRBV3-1 (or the pseudogene TRBV3-2); D possibly corresponds to TRBD2 (6 bases). The length of the CDR3 is 17 residues. Germline V gene data show CDR1 as LGHDT and CDR2 as YNNKEL (reference sequence). Trimming took off 0 bases at V and 4 bases at J, with 15 bases between the two ends. CDR3 DNA sequence: TGTGCCAGCAGCCAAGAGGTCTCGGGAGCGGGCACCGGGGAGCTGTTTTTT. Its protein is CASSQEVSGAGTGELFF.

The rearrangement links TRBV6-5 to TRBJ2-3, with D tentatively TRBD2 (6 bases). Trimming removed 10 bases from V and 0 bases from J, with 14 bases in between. Looked up from germline, CDR1 is MNHEY and CDR2 is SVGAGI. The CDR3 is 14 amino acids. CDR3 region: CATKRGGSTDTQYF. CDR3 nucleotides: TGTGCCACGAAGAGGGGAGGCAGCACAGATACGCAGTATTTT.

The V call is TRBV5-1, the J call TRBJ2-4; 7 nucleotides match TRBD1. This CDR3 region has 14 residues. The V gene end was trimmed by 0 bases and the J gene end by 9 bases; junction bases not matched to a gene: 6. Per germline, CDR1 SGHRS and CDR2 YFSETQ. CDR3 residues: CASSLAQGRSIQYF. The CDR3 DNA reads TGCGCCAGCAGCTTGGCACAGGGGCGGAGCATTCAGTACTTC. The full variable domain, completed using reference TRBV5-1 and TRBJ2-4, is KAGVTQTPRYLIKTRGQQVTLSCSPISGHRSVSWYQQTPGQGLQFLFEYFSETQRNKGNFPGRFSGRQFSNSRSEMNVSTLELGDSALYLCASSLAQGRSIQYFGAGTRLSVL.

The V and J genes are TRBV7-6 and TRBJ2-3, with TRBD2 matching over 13 bases. V was clipped by 3 bases and J by 4 bases; unmatched bases: 4. This CDR3 is built from 16 residues. Germline values: CDR1 SGHVS, CDR2 FNYEAQ. The CDR3 region has the DNA TGTGCCAGCAGCTTGACTAGCGGGAGGAGAGCAGATACGCAGTATTTT. Translated, it gives CASSLTSGRRADTQYF.

The J gene is TRBJ1-5, the V gene TRBV27; maybe TRBD1 (5 bases). The CDR3 extends over 15 amino acids. V dropped 5 bases and J dropped 9 bases, with 20 bases sitting between them. Germline CDR1 MNHEY, CDR2 SMNVEV (reference sequence). CDR3 sequence (DNA): TGTGCCAGCAGTCCCCTAAGGTCGGGGGGTCCGCCCCAGCATTTT. Its translation is CASSPLRSGGPPQHF.

The V gene is TRBV28, the J gene TRBJ2-7; 7 bases align to TRBD1. This CDR3 is built from 14 residues. V shed 5 bases and J 2 bases; nucleotides not matched to a gene: 6. Per germline, CDR1 MDHEN and CDR2 SYDVKM. Here the CDR3 reads CASSGPRGTYEQYF. The DNA for the CDR3 is TGTGCCAGCAGTGGACCCAGGGGGACCTACGAGCAGTACTTC.

This chain connects TRBV2 to TRBJ1-2; 8 bases map to TRBD1. This CDR3 region has 13 residues. V lost 6 bases to trimming and J lost 3 bases; unmatched junction nucleotides: 3. CDR1 and CDR2 from the germline V gene are SNHLY and FYNNEI. The CDR3 sequence: CASRRQGYYGYTF. The CDR3 DNA sequence: TGTGCCAGCAGGCGACAGGGGTACTATGGCTACACCTTC.

The chain is built from TRBV9 and TRBJ2-1, with 9 bases that match TRBD2. Germline CDR1 is SGDLS and CDR2 is YYNGEE. The trim removed 2 bases at V and 4 bases at J, leaving 7 bases unmatched. The CDR3 has 16 residues. The CDR3 coding sequence is TGTGCCAGCAGCGTGCTTAGCGGGAGAGGATACAATGAGCAGTTCTTC. It translates to CASSVLSGRGYNEQFF.

V usage is TRBV18 and J usage is TRBJ2-1; a possible D gene is TRBD1 (5 bases). The germline CDR1 and CDR2 sequences are KGHSH and LQKENI. The CDR3 has 17 residues. Trimming shortened V by 2 bases and J by 1 base, and 15 bases separated the two germline ends. The CDR3 DNA reads TGTGCCAGCTCACCAATTGTGACAGACCTATCCTACAATGAGCAGTTCTTC. Its translation is CASSPIVTDLSYNEQFF.